The 2 T cell receptor beta chains below were found in one sample sequenced in a study of blood T cell repertoires in COVID-19. Using immunoSEQ multiplex PCR, the repertoire was profiled, and TCRdb retains in-frame clones only, with some absent. The repertoire includes roughly 68,000 clones, 80% to 90% of them detected once, and 3.5% to 4% sits in the top ten. Sample: PBMCs or T cells enriched from blood (not recorded which). The receptors stem from a woman aged 40 to 50 with acute COVID-19.

The chain has TRBV28 and TRBJ1-3; weak D call: TRBD1 (5 bases). There are 14 residues in the CDR3. The V end lost 7 bases, the J end lost 5 bases, and 15 bases lay between the germline ends. Per germline, CDR1 MDHEN and CDR2 SYDVKM. The CDR3 nucleotides read TGTGCCAGCACCCCCGGGGGGGAACGAAACACCATATATTTT. Protein sequence: CASTPGGERNTIYF.

The chain joins TRBV6-1 to TRBJ1-5; D is undetermined. Trimming shortened V by 2 bases and J by 3 bases, and 11 bases separated the two germline ends. This CDR3 region has 15 residues. CDR1 is MNHNS, CDR2 SASEGT, per germline. The CDR3 reads CASSEMRGFNQPQHF. The CDR3 DNA reads TGTGCCAGCAGTGAAATGAGAGGGTTCAATCAGCCCCAGCATTTT.